This TCR beta chain was documented in a study of shared T cell receptors in the human thymus. From germline, CDR1 is LNHDA and CDR2 SQIVND (reference sequence). V shed 1 base and J 1 base; nucleotides not matched to a gene: 8. The CDR3 is made up of 20 amino acids. Some clones are missing from TCRdb's copy, which holds only in-frame ones; the method was immunoSEQ multiplex PCR. Among approximately 580,000 clones listed, more than 75% were seen once. These data also formed part of another study, on human thymus T cells. That paper notes: Healthy Finnish infants undergoing corrective surgery for congenital heart defects were used as donors. Thymus pieces cut out during corrective heart surgery were the tissue that was used. Thymic and blood repertoires seemed to show skewed V and J gene use. What related research reported was that thymic repertoires overlapped highly among unrelated individuals.

Source material: thymocytes. The genes are TRBV19 and TRBJ2-2; 14 positions match TRBD2. The TCR originated in a boy in the first two years of life with a congenital heart defect. As DNA, the CDR3 is TGTGCCAGTAGTATAGGACTAGCGGGAGGGCCGGAAATGAACACCGGGGAGCTGTTTTTT. Protein: CASSIGLAGGPEMNTGELFF.